This T cell receptor (beta chain) was captured in a study of identical twins. This clonotype was counted between two and nine times. MiXCR was run by TCRdb on the 5' RACE reads, yielding one entry per CDR3 protein. The table lists 210,000 or so distinct CDR3 sequences, about 16% of them singletons. These data were also reused for a study on T cells expressing NK-cell markers.

This clonotype was obtained from a woman under 30 in good health. Sequencing used CD8+ T cells sorted from blood.

This CDR3 reads CASSYGGGATDTQYF. Here the CDR3 DNA reads TGTGCCAGCAGTTACGGCGGGGGGGCCACAGATACGCAGTATTTT. This sequence joins TRBV6-5 and TRBJ2-3; 9 nucleotides align to TRBD2. CDR1 and CDR2 (germline): MNHEY, SVGAGI. J gave up 2 bases and V 2 bases, and 2 bases lay outside the gene matches. The CDR3 is 15 residues long.